Below, 10 T cell receptor beta chains from the same sample are listed, as sequenced in a study of T cells in tuberculosis. Only in-frame clones appear in the TCRdb table, and some are missing; sequencing was by immunoSEQ multiplex PCR. The data contain roughly 29,000 clones, more than 80% of them seen just once; the ten biggest clones take up 4.9%. The specimen sequenced was PBMCs. These receptors originate from a donor aged 10-29 years with latent tuberculosis or without tuberculosis infection.

V usage is TRBV30 and J usage is TRBJ2-7; a weak D match, TRBD2 (5 bases). Germline V lookup: CDR1 GTSNPN, CDR2 SVGIG (reference sequence). The CDR3 consists of 13 residues. Deletions cut 0 bases from V and 6 bases from J, with 12 bases between. The CDR3, as DNA: TGTGCCTGGAGTGTGGGCGTCGGGGTCGAGCAGTACTTC. It yields the protein CAWSVGVGVEQYF.

V is TRBV6-6 and J is TRBJ2-4, with 9 bases aligning to TRBD2. This CDR3 comprises 16 residues. CDR1 and CDR2 from the germline V gene are MNHNY and SVGAGI (reference sequence). The junction had 9 bases not matched to a gene; V was cut back by 7 bases and J by 2 bases. The CDR3: CASTRGGAETKNIQYF. The CDR3 nucleotides are TGTGCCAGCACCCGCGGGGGGGCCGAGACCAAAAACATTCAGTACTTC.

The chain links TRBV7-9 to TRBJ2-1, with D maybe TRBD2 (6 bases). This CDR3 contains 15 residues. In germline, CDR1 is SEHNR, CDR2 FQNEAQ (reference sequence). Deletions cut 9 bases from V and 7 bases from J, with 22 bases between. CDR3 DNA: TGTGCCAGTAGCACCCTGGGTAGCGGTATGAATGAGCAGTTCTTC. This encodes CASSTLGSGMNEQFF.

This sequence joins TRBV5-6 and TRBJ1-1, with TRBD1 matching over 7 bases. Germline V gene lookup returns CDR1 SGHDT and CDR2 YYEEEE. This CDR3 is built from 14 residues. The junction had 5 bases not matched to a gene; V was cut back by 4 bases and J by 2 bases. The CDR3 is CASSPWDRNTEAFF. The CDR3 nucleotides are TGTGCCAGCAGCCCCTGGGACAGAAACACTGAAGCTTTCTTT.

The chain employs TRBV30 and TRBJ1-5, with D perhaps matching TRBD1 (6 bases). This CDR3 comprises 15 residues. The germline V gene has CDR1 GTSNPN and CDR2 SVGIG (reference sequence). V was trimmed by 3 bases and J by 1 base, leaving 13 bases between them. CDR3 nucleotide sequence: TGTGCCTGGAGCCAGGGGTCTGGAAGCAATCAGCCCCAGCATTTT. Amino acids: CAWSQGSGSNQPQHF.

The CDR3 reads CASTSAGNYGYTF. DNA for the CDR3: TGCGCCAGCACGTCAGCAGGGAACTATGGCTACACCTTC. The V gene is TRBV5-1, the J gene TRBJ1-2; TRBD1 is a possible D gene (5 bases). Trimming left V 6 bases short and J 2 bases short, with 11 bases between. The germline CDR1 and CDR2 sequences are SGHRS and YFSETQ. CDR3 size: 13 residues.

The chain has TRBV25-1 and TRBJ1-1; TRBD1 agrees at 7 bases. CDR3 length: 16 residues. Germline-derived CDR1 and CDR2 are MGHDK and SYGVNS. The ends lost 6 bases at V and 4 bases at J; junction bases unmatched: 14. The CDR3 nucleotides read TGTGCCAGCAGACCCGACAGGGTGGGTGTTGGCACTGAAGCTTTCTTT. It translates to CASRPDRVGVGTEAFF.

The V gene is TRBV7-2, the J gene TRBJ1-5; weak D call: TRBD1 (6 bases). Trimming shortened V by 4 bases and J by 6 bases, and 10 bases separated the two germline ends. The CDR3 has 13 residues. CDR1 and CDR2 from the germline V gene are SGHTA and FQGNSA. The CDR3 DNA is TGTGCCAGCAGCTACAGGGATGGTCAGCCCCAGCATTTT. Its protein product is CASSYRDGQPQHF.

The gene calls are TRBV6-1 and TRBJ1-5, with D possibly being TRBD1 (5 bases). This CDR3 contains 17 residues. CDR1 MNHNS and CDR2 SASEGT come from the germline V gene. Deletions cut 2 bases from V and 2 bases from J, with 16 bases between. The DNA of the CDR3 is TGTGCCAGCAGTGAAACCCAGGGATTTACGGGCAATCAGCCCCAGCATTTT. This gives the protein CASSETQGFTGNQPQHF.

The CDR3 loop is CASSLLAGIYEQYF. In nucleotides, the CDR3 is TGTGCCAGCAGTTTACTAGCGGGAATCTACGAGCAGTACTTC. This chain joins TRBV28 and TRBJ2-7, with 9 bases identical to TRBD2. Per the germline V gene, CDR1 is MDHEN and CDR2 is SYDVKM. J gave up 3 bases and V 2 bases, and 2 bases lay outside the gene matches. There are 14 residues in the CDR3.